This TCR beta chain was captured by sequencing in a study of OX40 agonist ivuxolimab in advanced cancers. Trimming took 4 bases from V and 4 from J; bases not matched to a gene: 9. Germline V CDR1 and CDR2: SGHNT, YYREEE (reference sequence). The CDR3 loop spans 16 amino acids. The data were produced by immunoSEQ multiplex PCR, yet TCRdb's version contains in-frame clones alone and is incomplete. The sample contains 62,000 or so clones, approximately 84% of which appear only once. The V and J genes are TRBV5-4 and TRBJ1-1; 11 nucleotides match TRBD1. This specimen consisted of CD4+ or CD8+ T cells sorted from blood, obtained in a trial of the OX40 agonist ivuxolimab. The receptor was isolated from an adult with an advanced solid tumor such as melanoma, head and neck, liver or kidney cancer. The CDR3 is CASSPYPGTGGTEAFF. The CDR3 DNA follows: TGTGCCAGCAGCCCGTATCCCGGGACAGGGGGCACTGAAGCTTTCTTT.